This note documents a single T cell receptor beta chain sequence. The antigen is unknown. Sequencing used immunoSEQ multiplex PCR; TCRdb keeps in-frame clones, though not all of them. The sample lists 84,000 or so clones, 85% to 90% occurring once. This entry comes from a study of identifying expanded T cells in peripheral blood. Study-wide results and caveats: Two-week clone count variance significantly increased as total template count grew. About 1.2 clones differed between technical replicates, versus around 15 and 19 over time.

Healthy donors had no documented immune events, such as infections, while sampled. Material for sequencing was blood. This sequence was found in a person aged 18 to 70 in good health.

CDR3 nucleotide sequence: TGTGCCAGTAGTCCCCGGCAGGGGCCAAACTATGGCTACACCTTC. Translation gives CASSPRQGPNYGYTF. The genes are TRBV19 and TRBJ1-2; a weak D match, TRBD1 (6 bases). The germline V gene encodes CDR1 LNHDA and CDR2 SQIVND (reference sequence). Trimming removed 5 bases from V and 2 bases from J, with 15 bases in between. The CDR3 consists of 15 residues.